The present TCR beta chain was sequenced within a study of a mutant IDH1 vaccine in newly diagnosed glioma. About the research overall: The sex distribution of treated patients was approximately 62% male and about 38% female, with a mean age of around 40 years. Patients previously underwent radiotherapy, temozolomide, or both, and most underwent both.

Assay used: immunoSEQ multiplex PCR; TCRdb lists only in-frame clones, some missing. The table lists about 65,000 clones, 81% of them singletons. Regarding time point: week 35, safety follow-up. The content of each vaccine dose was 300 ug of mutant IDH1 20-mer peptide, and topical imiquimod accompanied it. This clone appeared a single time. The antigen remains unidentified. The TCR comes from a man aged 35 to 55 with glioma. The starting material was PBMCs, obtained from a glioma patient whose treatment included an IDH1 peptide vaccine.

The CDR3 region has the DNA TGTGCCAGCAGCTTCAGCAGGGGGCCTGAAGCTTTCTTT. Translated, it gives CASSFSRGPEAFF. The V and J genes are TRBV4-2 and TRBJ1-1; 8 positions match TRBD1. The CDR3 runs to 13 residues. V dropped 5 bases and J dropped 6; count of bases not matched to a gene: 5. Germline CDR1 LGHNA, CDR2 YNFKEQ.